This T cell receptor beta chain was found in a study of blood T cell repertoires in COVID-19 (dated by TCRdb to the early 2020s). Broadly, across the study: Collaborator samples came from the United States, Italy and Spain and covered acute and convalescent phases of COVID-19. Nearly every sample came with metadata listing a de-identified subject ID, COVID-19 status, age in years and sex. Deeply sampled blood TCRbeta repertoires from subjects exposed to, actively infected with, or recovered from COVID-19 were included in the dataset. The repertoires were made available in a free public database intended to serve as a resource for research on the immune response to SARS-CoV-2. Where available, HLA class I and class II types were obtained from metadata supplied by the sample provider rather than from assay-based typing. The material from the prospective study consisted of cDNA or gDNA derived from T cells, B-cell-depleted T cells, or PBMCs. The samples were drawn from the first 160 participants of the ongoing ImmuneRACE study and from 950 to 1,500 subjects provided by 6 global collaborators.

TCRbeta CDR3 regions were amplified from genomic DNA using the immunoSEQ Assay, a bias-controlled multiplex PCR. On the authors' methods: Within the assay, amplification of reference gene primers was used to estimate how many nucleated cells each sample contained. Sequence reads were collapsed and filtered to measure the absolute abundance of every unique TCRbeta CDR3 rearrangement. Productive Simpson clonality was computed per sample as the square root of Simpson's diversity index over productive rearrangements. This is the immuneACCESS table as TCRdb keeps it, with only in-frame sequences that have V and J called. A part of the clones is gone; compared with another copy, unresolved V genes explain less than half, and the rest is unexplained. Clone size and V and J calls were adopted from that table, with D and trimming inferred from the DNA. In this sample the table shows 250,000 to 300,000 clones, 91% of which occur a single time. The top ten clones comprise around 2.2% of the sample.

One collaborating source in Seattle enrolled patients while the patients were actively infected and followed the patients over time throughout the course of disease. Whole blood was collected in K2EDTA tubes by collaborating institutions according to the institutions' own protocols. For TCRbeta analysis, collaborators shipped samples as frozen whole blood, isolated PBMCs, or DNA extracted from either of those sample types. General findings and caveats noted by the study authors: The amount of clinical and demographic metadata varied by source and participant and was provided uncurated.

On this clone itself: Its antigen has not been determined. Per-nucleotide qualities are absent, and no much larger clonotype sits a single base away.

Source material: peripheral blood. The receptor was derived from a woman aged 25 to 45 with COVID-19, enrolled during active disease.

Here the CDR3 is given as CASNYYSNQPQHF. Read as DNA, the sequence is TGTGCCAGTAACTATTATAGCAATCAGCCCCAGCATTTT. The sequence is built from TRBV19 and TRBJ1-5; no confident D gene assignment can be made. Trimming takes 7 bases from V and 0 bases from J, and the germline ends sit 7 bases apart. Taken from the germline V gene (reference sequence), the CDR1 and CDR2 loops are LNHDA and SQIVND. The CDR3, cysteine through phenylalanine, is 13 amino acids long. The retained sequence is limited to the CDR3, 39 bases, with the frame set at the first base.